This T cell receptor (beta chain) appears in the sequencing data of a study of beta chain features in type 1 diabetes. Study-level background: Comparable age, gender and cell yields were observed in patients relative to healthy donors. Examination of sorted cells across all samples involved around 100,000,000 cells. Study-wide results and caveats: In all four CD4+ subsets, TCRB CDR3 length was significantly, moderately reduced in type 1 diabetes. The study notes PCR might favor shorter templates equally in patients and controls.

Isolation of CD4+ naive, central memory, regulatory and stem cell-like memory cells was achieved by sorting via CD45RO/CCR7/CD25/CD127/CD95/CD27. As regards this clone: Its antigen is unknown.

The investigators reverse transcribed all of the isolated RNA, so they sequenced expressed TCRB transcripts. Profiling relied on immunoSEQ multiplex PCR, and the TCRdb table lists in-frame clones only, not all of them. This table holds more than 250,000 clones, 15% found once. CDR1 LGHNA and CDR2 YSLEER come from the germline V gene. V lost 0 bases to trimming and J lost 13 bases; unmatched junction nucleotides: 14. This CDR3 has 16 residues. This TCR came from a man younger than 35 with type 1 diabetes. The sequenced sample was naive CD4+ T cells from blood. V gene TRBV4-3 combines with J gene TRBJ2-1; 8 bases fit TRBD1. The DNA for the CDR3 is TGCGCCAGCAGCCAAGAACACAGGGGGGTAAGGGGGTTCCAGTTCTTC. It codes for CASSQEHRGVRGFQFF.